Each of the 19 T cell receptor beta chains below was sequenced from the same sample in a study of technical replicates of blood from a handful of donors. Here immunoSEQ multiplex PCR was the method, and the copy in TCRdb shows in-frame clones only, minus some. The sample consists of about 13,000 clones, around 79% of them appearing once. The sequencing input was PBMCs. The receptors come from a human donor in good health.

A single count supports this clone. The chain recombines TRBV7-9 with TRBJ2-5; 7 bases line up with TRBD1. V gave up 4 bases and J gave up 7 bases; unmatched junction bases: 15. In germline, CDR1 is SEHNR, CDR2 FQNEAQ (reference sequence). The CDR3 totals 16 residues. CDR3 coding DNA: TGTGCCAGCAGCTACGACAGGGCCACAACACTTGGGACCCAGTACTTC. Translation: CASSYDRATTLGTQYF.

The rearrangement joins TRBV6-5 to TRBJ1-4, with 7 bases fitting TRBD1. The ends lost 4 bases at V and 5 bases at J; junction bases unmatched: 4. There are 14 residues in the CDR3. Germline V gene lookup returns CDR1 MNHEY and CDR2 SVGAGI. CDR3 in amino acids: CASSWGTENEKLFF. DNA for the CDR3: TGTGCCAGCAGTTGGGGGACAGAAAATGAAAAACTGTTTTTT.

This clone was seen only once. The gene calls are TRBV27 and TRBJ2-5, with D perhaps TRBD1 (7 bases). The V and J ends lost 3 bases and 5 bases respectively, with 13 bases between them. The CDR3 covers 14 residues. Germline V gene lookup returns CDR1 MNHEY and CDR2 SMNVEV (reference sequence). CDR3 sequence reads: CASSFQGGRETQYF. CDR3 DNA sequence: TGTGCCAGCAGTTTCCAGGGGGGCAGGGAGACCCAGTACTTC.

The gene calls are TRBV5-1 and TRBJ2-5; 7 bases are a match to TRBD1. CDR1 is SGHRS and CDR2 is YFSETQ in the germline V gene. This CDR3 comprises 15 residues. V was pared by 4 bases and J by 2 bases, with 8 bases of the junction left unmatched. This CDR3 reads CASSGAVQGQETQYF. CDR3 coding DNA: TGCGCCAGCAGCGGTGCTGTACAGGGGCAAGAGACCCAGTACTTC.

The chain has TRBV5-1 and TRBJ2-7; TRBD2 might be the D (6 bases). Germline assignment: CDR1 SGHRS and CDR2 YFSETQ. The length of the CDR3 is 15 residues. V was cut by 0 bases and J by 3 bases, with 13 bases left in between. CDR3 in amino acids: CASSLALGGLYEQYF. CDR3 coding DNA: TGCGCCAGCAGCTTGGCCTTGGGGGGACTCTACGAGCAGTACTTC.

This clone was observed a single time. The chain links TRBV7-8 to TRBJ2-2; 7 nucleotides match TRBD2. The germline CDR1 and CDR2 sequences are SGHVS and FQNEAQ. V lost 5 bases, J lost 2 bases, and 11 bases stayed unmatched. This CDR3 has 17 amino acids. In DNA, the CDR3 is TGTGCCAGCAGCCGATCCCAGGCTAGCGGAAACACCGGGGAGCTGTTTTTT. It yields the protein CASSRSQASGNTGELFF.

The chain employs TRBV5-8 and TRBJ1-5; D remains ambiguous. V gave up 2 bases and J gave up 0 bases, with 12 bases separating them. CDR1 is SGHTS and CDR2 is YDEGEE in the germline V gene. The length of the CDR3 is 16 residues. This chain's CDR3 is CASSFFGGGSNQPQHF. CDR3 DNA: TGTGCCAGCAGCTTCTTCGGAGGAGGTAGCAATCAGCCCCAGCATTTT. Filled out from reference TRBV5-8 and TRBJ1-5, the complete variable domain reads EAGVTQSPTHLIKTRGQQATLRCSPISGHTSVYWYQQALGLGLQFLLWYDEGEERNRGNFPPRFSGRQFPNYSSELNVNALELEDSALYLCASSFFGGGSNQPQHFGDGTRLSIL.

CDR3 sequence (DNA): TGCGCCAGCAGCTGGCAGACAGATATGAACACTGAAGCTTTCTTT. Residues: CASSWQTDMNTEAFF. The chain employs TRBV5-1 and TRBJ1-1; possibly TRBD1 for D (5 bases). The ends were cut back, 3 bases at V and 0 bases at J, with 12 bases in the middle. The germline gives CDR1 SGHRS, CDR2 YFSETQ. The CDR3 sequence is 15 residues long.

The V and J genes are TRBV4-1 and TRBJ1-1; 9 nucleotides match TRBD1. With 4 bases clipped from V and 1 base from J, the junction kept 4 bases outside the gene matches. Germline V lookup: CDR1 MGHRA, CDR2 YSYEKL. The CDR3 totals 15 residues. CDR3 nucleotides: TGCGCCAGCAGCCCGTGGGACAGGGAGAACACTGAAGCTTTCTTT. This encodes CASSPWDRENTEAFF.

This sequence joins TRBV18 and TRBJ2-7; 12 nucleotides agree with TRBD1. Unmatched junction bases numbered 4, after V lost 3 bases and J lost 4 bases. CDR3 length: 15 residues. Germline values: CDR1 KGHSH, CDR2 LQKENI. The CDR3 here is CASSPGTGGIYEQYF. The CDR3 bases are TGTGCCAGCTCACCTGGGACAGGGGGCATATACGAGCAGTACTTC. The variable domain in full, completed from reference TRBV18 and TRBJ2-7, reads NAGVMQNPRHLVRRRGQEARLRCSPMKGHSHVYWYRQLPEEGLKFMVYLQKENIIDESGMPKERFSAEFPKEGPSILRIQQVVRGDSAAYFCASSPGTGGIYEQYFGPGTRLTVT.

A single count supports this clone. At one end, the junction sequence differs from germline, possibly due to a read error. The CDR3 here is CASSESPGGSLDTQYF. The CDR3 DNA follows: TGTGCCAGCAGCGAATCACCCGGGGGAAGTTTGGATACGCAGTATTTT. V gene TRBV25-1 combines with J gene TRBJ2-3; tentative D call: TRBD2 (6 bases). This CDR3 is built from 16 residues. Germline V CDR1 and CDR2: MGHDK, SYGVNS.

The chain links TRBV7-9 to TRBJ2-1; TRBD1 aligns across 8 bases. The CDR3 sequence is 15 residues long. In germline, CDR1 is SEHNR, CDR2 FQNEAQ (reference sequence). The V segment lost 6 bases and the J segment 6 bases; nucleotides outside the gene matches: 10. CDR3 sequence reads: CASSSQGALLNEQFF. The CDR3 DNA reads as TGTGCCAGCAGTTCCCAGGGGGCGCTTCTCAATGAGCAGTTCTTC.

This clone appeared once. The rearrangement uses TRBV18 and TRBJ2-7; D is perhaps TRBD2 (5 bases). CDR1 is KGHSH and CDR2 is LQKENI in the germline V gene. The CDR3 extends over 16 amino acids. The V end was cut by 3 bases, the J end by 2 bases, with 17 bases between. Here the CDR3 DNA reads TGTGCCAGCTCACCTCCACGGGCCGCGGGCCCCTACGAGCAGTACTTC. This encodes CASSPPRAAGPYEQYF.

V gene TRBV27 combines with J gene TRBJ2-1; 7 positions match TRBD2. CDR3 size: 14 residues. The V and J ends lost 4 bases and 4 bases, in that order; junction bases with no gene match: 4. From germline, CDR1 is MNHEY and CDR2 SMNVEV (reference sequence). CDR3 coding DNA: TGTGCCAGCAGTTCCAGCGGGGCATACAATGAGCAGTTCTTC. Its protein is CASSSSGAYNEQFF.

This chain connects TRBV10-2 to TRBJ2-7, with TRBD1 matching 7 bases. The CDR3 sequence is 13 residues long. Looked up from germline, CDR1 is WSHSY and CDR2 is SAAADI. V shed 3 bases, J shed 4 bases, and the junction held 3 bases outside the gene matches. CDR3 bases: TGCGCCAGCAGTGAACAGGGGTCGTACGAGCAGTACTTC. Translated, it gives CASSEQGSYEQYF.

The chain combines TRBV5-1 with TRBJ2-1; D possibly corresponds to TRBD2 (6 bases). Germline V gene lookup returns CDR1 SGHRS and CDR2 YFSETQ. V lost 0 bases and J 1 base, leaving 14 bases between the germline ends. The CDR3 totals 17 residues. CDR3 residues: CASSLVSGYGSYNEQFF. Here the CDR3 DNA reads TGCGCCAGCAGCTTGGTGAGCGGGTACGGATCCTACAATGAGCAGTTCTTC. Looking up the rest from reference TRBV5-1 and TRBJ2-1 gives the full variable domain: KAGVTQTPRYLIKTRGQQVTLSCSPISGHRSVSWYQQTPGQGLQFLFEYFSETQRNKGNFPGRFSGRQFSNSRSEMNVSTLELGDSALYLCASSLVSGYGSYNEQFFGPGTRLTVL.

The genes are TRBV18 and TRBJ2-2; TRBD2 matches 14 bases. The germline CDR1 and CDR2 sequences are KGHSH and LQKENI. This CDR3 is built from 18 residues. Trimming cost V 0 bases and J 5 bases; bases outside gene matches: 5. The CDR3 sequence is CASSPPGLAGEGTGELFF. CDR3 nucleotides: TGTGCCAGCTCACCACCGGGACTAGCGGGAGAAGGGACCGGGGAGCTGTTTTTT.

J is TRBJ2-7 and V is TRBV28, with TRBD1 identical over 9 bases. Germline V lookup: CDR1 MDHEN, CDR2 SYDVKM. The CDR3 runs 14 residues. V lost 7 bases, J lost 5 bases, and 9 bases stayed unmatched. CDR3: CASTKDRGIDEQYF. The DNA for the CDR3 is TGTGCCAGCACCAAGGACAGGGGCATCGACGAGCAGTACTTC.

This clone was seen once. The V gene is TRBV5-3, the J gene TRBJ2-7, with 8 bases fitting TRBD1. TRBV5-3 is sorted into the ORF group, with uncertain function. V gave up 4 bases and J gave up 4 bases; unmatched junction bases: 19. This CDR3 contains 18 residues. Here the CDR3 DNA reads TGTGCCAGAAGCCAGGTCTATGGAACAGGGGGTGAGGGGTACGAGCAGTACTTC. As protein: CARSQVYGTGGEGYEQYF.